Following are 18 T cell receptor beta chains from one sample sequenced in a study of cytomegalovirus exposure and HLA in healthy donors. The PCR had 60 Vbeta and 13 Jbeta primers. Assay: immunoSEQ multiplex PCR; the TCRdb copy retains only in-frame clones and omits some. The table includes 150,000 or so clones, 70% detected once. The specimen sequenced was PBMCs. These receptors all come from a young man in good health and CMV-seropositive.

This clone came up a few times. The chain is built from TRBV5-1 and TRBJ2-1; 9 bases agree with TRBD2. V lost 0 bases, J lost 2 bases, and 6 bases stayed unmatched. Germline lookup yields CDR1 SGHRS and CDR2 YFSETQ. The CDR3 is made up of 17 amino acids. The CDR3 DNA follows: TGCGCCAGCAGCTTGGTAATCCTAGCGGGACCCTACAATGAGCAGTTCTTC. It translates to CASSLVILAGPYNEQFF.

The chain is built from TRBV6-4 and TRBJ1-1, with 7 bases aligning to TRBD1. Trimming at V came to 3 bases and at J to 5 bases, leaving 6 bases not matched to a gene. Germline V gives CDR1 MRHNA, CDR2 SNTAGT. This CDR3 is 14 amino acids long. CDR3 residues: CASSEQGIGTEAFF. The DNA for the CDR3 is TGTGCCAGCAGTGAACAGGGGATTGGTACTGAAGCTTTCTTT.

CDR3: CASSLEGDSEQYV. The CDR3 DNA is TGTGCCAGCAGCTTAGAGGGTGACAGCGAGCAGTACGTC. V usage is TRBV7-9 and J usage is TRBJ2-7, with a weak D call TRBD1 (5 bases). CDR1 is SEHNR and CDR2 is FQNEAQ in the germline V gene (reference sequence). This CDR3 contains 13 residues. V lost 1 base and J 6 bases, leaving 10 bases between the germline ends.

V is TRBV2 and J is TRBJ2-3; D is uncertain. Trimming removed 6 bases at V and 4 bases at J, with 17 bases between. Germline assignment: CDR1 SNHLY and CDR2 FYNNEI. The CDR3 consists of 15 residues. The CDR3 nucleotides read TGTGCCAGCAGCGTCGGGTCGTCCGAAGCAGATACGCAGTATTTT. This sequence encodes CASSVGSSEADTQYF.

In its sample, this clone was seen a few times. The CDR3 protein is CASSGVLTNSPLHF. The CDR3 region has the DNA TGTGCCAGCAGTGGAGTACTCACCAATTCACCCCTCCACTTT. The chain employs TRBV2 and TRBJ1-6, with unresolved D. Trimming removed 4 bases at V and 7 bases at J, with 11 bases between. The V gene's germline CDR1 is SNHLY and CDR2 FYNNEI. The CDR3 runs to 14 residues.

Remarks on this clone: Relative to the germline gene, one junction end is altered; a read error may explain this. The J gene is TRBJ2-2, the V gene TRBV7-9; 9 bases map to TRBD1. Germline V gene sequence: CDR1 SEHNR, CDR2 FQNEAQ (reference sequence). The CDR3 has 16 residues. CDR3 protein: CAIPMLGTGFTGELLF. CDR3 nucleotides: TGTGCCATACCGATGCTAGGGACAGGGTTCACCGGGGAGCTGCTTTTT.

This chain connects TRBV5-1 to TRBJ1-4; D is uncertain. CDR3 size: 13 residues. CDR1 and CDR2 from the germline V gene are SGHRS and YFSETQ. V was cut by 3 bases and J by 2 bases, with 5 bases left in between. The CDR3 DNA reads TGCGCCAGCAGCTGGGCGACTAATGAAAAACTGTTTTTT. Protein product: CASSWATNEKLFF. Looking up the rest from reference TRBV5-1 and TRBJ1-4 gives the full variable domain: KAGVTQTPRYLIKTRGQQVTLSCSPISGHRSVSWYQQTPGQGLQFLFEYFSETQRNKGNFPGRFSGRQFSNSRSEMNVSTLELGDSALYLCASSWATNEKLFFGSGTQLSVL.

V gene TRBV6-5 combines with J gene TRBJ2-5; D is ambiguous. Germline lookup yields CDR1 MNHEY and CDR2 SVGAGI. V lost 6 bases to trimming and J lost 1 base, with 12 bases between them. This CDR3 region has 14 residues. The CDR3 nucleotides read TGTGCCAGCAGACCTACAGTTGCCCAAGAGACCCAGTACTTC. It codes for CASRPTVAQETQYF.

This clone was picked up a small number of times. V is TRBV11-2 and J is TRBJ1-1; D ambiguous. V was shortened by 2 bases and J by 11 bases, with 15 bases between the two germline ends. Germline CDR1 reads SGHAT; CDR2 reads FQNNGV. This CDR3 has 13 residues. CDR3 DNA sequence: TGTGCCAGCAGCTTATGGAGAGGGATGGGCGCTTTCTTT. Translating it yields CASSLWRGMGAFF.

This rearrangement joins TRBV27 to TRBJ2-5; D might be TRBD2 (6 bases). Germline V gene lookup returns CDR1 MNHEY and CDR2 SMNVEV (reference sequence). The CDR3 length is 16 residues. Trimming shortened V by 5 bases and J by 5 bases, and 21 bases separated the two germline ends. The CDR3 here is CASSKGTVGGWETQYF. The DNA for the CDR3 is TGTGCCAGCAGTAAAGGGACTGTTGGGGGTTGGGAGACCCAGTACTTC.

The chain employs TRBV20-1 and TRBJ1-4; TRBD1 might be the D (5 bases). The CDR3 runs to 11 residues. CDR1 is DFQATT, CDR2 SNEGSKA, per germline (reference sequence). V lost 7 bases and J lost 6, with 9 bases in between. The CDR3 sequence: CSGGRDEKLFF. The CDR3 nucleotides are TGCAGTGGGGGGAGGGATGAAAAACTGTTTTTT.

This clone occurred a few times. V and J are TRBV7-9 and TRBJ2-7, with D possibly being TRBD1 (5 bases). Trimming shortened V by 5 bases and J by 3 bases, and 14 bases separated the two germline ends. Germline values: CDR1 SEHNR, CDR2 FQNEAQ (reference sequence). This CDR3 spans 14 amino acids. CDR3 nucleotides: TGTGCCAGCAGCCTCTCCCAGGGTAACTACGAGCAGTACGTC. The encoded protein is CASSLSQGNYEQYV.

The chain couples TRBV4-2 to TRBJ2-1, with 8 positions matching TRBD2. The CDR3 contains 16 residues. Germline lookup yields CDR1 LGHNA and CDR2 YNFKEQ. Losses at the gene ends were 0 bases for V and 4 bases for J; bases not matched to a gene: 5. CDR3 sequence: CASSQEPGGTYNEQFF. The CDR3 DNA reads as TGTGCCAGCAGCCAAGAACCGGGAGGGACTTACAATGAGCAGTTCTTC.

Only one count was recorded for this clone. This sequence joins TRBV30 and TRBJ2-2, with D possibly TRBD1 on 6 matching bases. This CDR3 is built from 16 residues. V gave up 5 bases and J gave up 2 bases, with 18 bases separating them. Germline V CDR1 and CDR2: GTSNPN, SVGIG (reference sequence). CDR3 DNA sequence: TGTGCCTGGGGTGATTCCCGGGACACAAACACCGGGGAGCTGTTTTTT. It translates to CAWGDSRDTNTGELFF.

CDR3 nucleotide sequence: TGTGCCAGCAGTGAATCCCCGATAGACAGGGGGCTTTGCACCTTC. It is translated as CASSESPIDRGLCTF. The V call is TRBV2, the J call TRBJ1-2; TRBD1 aligns across 10 bases. The CDR3 is 15 residues long. Per the germline V gene, CDR1 is SNHLY and CDR2 is FYNNEI. V shed 2 bases and J 13 bases; nucleotides not matched to a gene: 13.

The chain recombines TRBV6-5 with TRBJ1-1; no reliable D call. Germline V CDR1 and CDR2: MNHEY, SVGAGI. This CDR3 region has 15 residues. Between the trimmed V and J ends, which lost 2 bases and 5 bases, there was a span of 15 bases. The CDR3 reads CASSYGGGRRTEAFF. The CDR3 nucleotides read TGTGCCAGCAGTTACGGTGGAGGGCGGAGGACTGAAGCTTTCTTT.

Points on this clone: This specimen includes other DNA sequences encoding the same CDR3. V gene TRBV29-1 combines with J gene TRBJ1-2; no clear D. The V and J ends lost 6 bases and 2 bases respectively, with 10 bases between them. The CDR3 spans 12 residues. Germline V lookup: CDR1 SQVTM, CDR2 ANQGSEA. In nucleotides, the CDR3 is TGCAGCGTCGCCGGGAGCAACTATGGCTACACCTTC. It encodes CSVAGSNYGYTF.

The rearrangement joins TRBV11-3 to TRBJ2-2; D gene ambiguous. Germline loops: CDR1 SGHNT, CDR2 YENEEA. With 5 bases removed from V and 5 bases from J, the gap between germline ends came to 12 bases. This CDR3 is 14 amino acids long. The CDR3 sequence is CASSLTRDTGELFF. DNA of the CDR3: TGTGCCAGCAGCCTAACTCGCGATACCGGGGAGCTGTTTTTT.